These 5 T cell receptor beta chains were sequenced from one sample in a study of CD8 T cells in Susac syndrome. RNA in amounts of about 0.45 to 1 ug was reverse transcribed with random hexamers. MiXCR was run by TCRdb on the immunoSEQ multiplex PCR reads, yielding one entry per CDR3 protein. The sample includes about 130,000 distinct CDR3 sequences, approximately 96% of them seen just once. Sequences were obtained from CD8+ T cells from PBMCs. Receptor source: a human donor with Susac syndrome.

V is TRBV27 and J is TRBJ1-6; D gene ambiguous. In germline, CDR1 is MNHEY, CDR2 SMNVEV (reference sequence). Trimming took off 8 bases at V and 6 bases at J, with 14 bases between the two ends. This CDR3 is 14 amino acids long. The CDR3 sequence is CASSRVLINSPLHF. Here the CDR3 DNA reads TGTGCCAGCTCACGGGTCCTTATTAATTCACCCCTCCACTTT.

This sequence joins TRBV28 and TRBJ2-4; D not resolved. V shed 9 bases and J shed 10 bases, with 19 bases lying between them. From germline, CDR1 is MDHEN and CDR2 SYDVKM. There are 13 residues in the CDR3. The CDR3 DNA reads TGTGCCAGTACTGGGATCCGACCTGGGATTCAGTACTTC. It specifies CASTGIRPGIQYF.

This sequence joins TRBV7-9 and TRBJ2-3, with D possibly being TRBD1 (6 bases). V was cut by 5 bases and J by 5 bases, with 20 bases left in between. The germline V gene encodes CDR1 SEHNR and CDR2 FQNEAQ (reference sequence). This CDR3 is built from 16 residues. The CDR3 protein is CASSRIPIQGEDTQYF. CDR3 nucleotides: TGTGCCAGCAGCCGGATCCCGATACAGGGTGAAGATACGCAGTATTTT.

The chain employs TRBV4-2 and TRBJ2-2; 7 nucleotides match TRBD1. J was trimmed by 3 bases and V by 7 bases; bases with no gene match: 8. The CDR3 loop spans 15 amino acids. CDR1 LGHNA and CDR2 YNFKEQ come from the germline V gene. DNA for the CDR3: TGTGCCAGCACCTCAGGGCAGGGGGACACCGGGGAGCTGTTTTTT. Its translation: CASTSGQGDTGELFF.

The V gene is TRBV19, the J gene TRBJ2-1, with D maybe TRBD2 (6 bases). V lost 7 bases and J lost 6, with 10 bases in between. In germline, CDR1 is LNHDA, CDR2 SQIVND (reference sequence). The CDR3 has 12 residues. CDR3 protein: CASNGGINEQFF. The CDR3 DNA reads as TGTGCCAGTAACGGAGGGATCAATGAGCAGTTCTTC.